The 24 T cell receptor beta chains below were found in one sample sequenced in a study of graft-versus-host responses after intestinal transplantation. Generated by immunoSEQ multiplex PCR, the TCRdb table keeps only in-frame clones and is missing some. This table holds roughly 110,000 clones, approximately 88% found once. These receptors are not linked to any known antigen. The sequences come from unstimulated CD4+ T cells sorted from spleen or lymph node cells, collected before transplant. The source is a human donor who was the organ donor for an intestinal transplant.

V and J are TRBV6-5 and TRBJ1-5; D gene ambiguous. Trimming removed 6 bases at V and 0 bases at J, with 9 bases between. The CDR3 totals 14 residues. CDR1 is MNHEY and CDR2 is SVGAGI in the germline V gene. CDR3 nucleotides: TGTGCCAGCAGCGAACACAGTAGCAATCAGCCCCAGCATTTT. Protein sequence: CASSEHSSNQPQHF.

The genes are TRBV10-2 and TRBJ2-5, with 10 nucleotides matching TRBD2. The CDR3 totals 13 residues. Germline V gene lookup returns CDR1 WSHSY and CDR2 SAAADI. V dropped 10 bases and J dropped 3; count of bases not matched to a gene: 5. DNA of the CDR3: TGCGCCACCGGGACTAGCGCCAAAGAGACCCAGTACTTC. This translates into CATGTSAKETQYF.

This chain's CDR3 is CASSLAGSGIVEQFF. CDR3 DNA: TGTGCCAGCAGCTTAGCGGGTAGCGGCATTGTCGAGCAGTTCTTC. This chain joins TRBV7-9 and TRBJ2-1, with a possible D match to TRBD2 (6 bases). Germline-derived CDR1 and CDR2 are SEHNR and FQNEAQ (reference sequence). The germline V and J ends were trimmed by 0 bases and 10 bases, with 16 bases remaining between them. This CDR3 contains 15 residues.

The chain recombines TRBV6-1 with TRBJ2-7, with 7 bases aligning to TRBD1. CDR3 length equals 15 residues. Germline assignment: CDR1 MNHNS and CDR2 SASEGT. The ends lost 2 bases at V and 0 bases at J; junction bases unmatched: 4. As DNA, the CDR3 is TGTGCCAGCAGTGAAAGGGGACAGAGCTCCTACGAGCAGTACTTC. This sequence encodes CASSERGQSSYEQYF.

CDR3: CASSRQGGGNQPQHF. The CDR3 DNA sequence: TGTGCCAGCAGTCGACAGGGCGGGGGCAATCAGCCCCAGCATTTT. The chain links TRBV6-1 to TRBJ1-5, with TRBD1 matching 7 bases. V lost 5 bases and J lost 2; bases outside the gene matches: 6. The CDR3 is made up of 15 amino acids. CDR1 is MNHNS, CDR2 SASEGT, per germline.

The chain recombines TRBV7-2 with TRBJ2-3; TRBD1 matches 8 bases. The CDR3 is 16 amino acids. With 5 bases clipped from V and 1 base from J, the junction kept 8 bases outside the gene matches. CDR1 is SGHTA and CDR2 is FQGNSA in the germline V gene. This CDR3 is CASSRRVTGGTDTQYF. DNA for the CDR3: TGTGCCAGCAGCCGTCGGGTGACAGGGGGCACAGATACGCAGTATTTT.

The CDR3 DNA sequence: TGTGCCAGCAGTTACTCGGGGGGTCTCTATGGCTACACCTTC. Its protein product is CASSYSGGLYGYTF. The chain couples TRBV6-5 to TRBJ1-2; possibly TRBD1 for D (5 bases). This CDR3 has 14 residues. The germline V and J ends were trimmed by 0 bases and 4 bases, with 9 bases remaining between them. CDR1 and CDR2 from the germline V gene are MNHEY and SVGAGI.

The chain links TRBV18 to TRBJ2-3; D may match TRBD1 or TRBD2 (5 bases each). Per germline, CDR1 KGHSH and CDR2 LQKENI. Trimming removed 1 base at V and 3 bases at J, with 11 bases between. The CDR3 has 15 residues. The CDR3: CASSPQRGMTDTQYF. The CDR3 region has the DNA TGTGCCAGCTCACCACAGAGGGGAATGACAGATACGCAGTATTTT.

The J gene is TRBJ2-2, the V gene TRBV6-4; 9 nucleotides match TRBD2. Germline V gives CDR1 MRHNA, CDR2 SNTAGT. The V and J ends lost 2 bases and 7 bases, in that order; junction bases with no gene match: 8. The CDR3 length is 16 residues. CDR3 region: CASSDTWTSEGGELFF. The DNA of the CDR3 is TGTGCCAGCAGTGACACCTGGACTAGCGAGGGCGGGGAGCTGTTTTTT.

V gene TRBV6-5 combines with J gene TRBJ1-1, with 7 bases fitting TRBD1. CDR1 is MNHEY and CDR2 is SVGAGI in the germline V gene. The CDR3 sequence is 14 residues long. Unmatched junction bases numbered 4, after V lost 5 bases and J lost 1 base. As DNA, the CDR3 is TGTGCCAGCAGTGAACACAGGGGGAACACTGAAGCTTTCTTT. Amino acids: CASSEHRGNTEAFF.

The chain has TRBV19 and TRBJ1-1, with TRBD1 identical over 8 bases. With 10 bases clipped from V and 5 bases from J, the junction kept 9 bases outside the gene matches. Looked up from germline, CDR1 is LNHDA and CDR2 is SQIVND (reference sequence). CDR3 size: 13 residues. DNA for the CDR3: TGTGCCACCTTCGACAGGGGACGGACTGAAGCTTTCTTT. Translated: CATFDRGRTEAFF.

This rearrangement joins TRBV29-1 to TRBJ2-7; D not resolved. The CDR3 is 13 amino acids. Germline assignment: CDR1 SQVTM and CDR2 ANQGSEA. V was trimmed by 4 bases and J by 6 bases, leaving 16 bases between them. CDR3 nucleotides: TGCAGCGTTGCCCCCCTATCCCCTGGCGAGCAGTACTTC. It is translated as CSVAPLSPGEQYF.

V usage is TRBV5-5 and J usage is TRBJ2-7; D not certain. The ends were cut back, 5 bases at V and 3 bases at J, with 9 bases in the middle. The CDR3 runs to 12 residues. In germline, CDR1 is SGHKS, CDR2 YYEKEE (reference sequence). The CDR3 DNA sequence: TGTGCCAGCAGTCGGAACTTCTACGAGCAGTACTTC. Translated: CASSRNFYEQYF.

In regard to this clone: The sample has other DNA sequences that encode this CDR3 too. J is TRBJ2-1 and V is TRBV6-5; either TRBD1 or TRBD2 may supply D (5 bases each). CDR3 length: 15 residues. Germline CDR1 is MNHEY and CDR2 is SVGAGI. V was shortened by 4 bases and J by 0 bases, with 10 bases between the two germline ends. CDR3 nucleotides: TGTGCCAGCAGTTGGGACCGGAGCTCCTACAATGAGCAGTTCTTC. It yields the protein CASSWDRSSYNEQFF.

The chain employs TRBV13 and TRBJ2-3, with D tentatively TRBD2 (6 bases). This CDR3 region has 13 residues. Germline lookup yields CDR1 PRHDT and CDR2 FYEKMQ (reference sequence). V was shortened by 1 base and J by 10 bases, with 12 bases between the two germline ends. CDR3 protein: CASSLVGTDSQYF. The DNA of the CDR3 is TGTGCCAGCAGCTTAGTAGGGACTGACTCGCAGTATTTT.

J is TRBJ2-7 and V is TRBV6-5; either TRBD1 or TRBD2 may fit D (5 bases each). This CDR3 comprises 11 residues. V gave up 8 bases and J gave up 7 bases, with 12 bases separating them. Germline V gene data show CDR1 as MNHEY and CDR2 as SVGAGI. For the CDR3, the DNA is TGTGCCAGCGGTGGGGGAAGGGAGCAGTACTTC. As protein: CASGGGREQYF.

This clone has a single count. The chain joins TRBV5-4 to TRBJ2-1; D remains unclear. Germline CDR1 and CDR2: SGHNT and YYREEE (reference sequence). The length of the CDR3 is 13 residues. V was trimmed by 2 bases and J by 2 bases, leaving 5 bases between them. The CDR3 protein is CASSFYTYNEQFF. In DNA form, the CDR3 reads TGTGCCAGCAGCTTCTATACCTACAATGAGCAGTTCTTC.

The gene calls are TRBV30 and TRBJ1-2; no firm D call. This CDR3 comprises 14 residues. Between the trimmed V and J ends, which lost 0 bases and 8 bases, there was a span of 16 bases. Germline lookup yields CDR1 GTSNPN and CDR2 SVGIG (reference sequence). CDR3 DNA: TGTGCCTGGAGTGTAGGGCCTCCATTAGGCGGCTACACCTTC. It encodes CAWSVGPPLGGYTF.

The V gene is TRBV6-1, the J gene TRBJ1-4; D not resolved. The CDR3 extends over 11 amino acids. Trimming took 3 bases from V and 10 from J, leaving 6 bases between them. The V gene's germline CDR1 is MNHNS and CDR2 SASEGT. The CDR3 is CASSEVGKLFF. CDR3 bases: TGTGCCAGCAGTGAGGTTGGAAAACTGTTTTTT.

The CDR3 here is CASIKGDRTGELFF. In DNA form, the CDR3 reads TGTGCCAGTATTAAGGGAGATAGAACCGGGGAGCTGTTTTTT. This rearrangement joins TRBV19 to TRBJ2-2; D is possibly TRBD2 (5 bases). The CDR3 has 14 residues. CDR1 and CDR2 (germline): LNHDA, SQIVND (reference sequence). Trimming stripped 7 bases from V and 5 bases from J, with 14 bases between.

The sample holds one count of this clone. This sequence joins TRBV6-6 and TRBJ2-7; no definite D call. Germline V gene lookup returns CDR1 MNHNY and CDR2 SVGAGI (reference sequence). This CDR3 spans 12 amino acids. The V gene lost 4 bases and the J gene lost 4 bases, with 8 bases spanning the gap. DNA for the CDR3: TGTGCCAGCAGTTCTAATTATTACGAGCAGTACTTC. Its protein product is CASSSNYYEQYF.

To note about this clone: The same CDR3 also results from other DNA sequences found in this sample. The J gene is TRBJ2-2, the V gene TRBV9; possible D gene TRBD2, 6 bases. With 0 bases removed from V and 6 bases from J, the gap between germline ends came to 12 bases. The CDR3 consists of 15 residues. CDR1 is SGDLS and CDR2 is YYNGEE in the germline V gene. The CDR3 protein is CASSVGRLVPGELFF. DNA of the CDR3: TGTGCCAGCAGCGTAGGGCGACTAGTCCCCGGGGAGCTGTTTTTT.

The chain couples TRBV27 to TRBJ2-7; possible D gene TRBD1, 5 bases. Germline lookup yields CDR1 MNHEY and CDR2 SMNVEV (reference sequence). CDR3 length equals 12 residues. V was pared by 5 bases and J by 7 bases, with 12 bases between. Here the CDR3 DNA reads TGTGCCAGCAGTAGTCGACCAGGGGAGCAGTACTTC. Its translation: CASSSRPGEQYF.

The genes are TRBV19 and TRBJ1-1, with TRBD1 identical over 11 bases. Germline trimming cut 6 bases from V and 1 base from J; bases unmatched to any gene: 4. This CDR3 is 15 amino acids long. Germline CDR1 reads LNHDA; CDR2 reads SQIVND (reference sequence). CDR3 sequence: CASRRTGGGNTEAFF. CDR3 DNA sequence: TGTGCCAGTAGGCGGACAGGGGGCGGGAACACTGAAGCTTTCTTT.